This TCR beta chain comes out of a study of cytomegalovirus exposure and HLA in healthy donors. Study-wide background: Genotyping of roughly 400 donors showed that 65% to 90% belonged to the Caucasian-associated ancestry cluster. Regarding the study as a whole: Other equally common chains were less clonally expanded than HLA-associated TCR beta chains, a later analysis showed.

There are 14 residues in the CDR3. Per the germline V gene, CDR1 is SGDLS and CDR2 is YYNGEE. The V end lost 2 bases, the J end lost 6 bases, and 15 bases lay between the germline ends. PCR involved 60 Vbeta and 13 Jbeta primers. Sequencing used immunoSEQ multiplex PCR; TCRdb keeps in-frame clones, though not all of them. The data hold more than 100,000 clones, with approximately 87% observed a single time. As regards this clone: What it binds is not known.

The chain employs TRBV9 and TRBJ2-7; D remains unclear. The specimen was PBMCs. The receptor comes from a woman aged 30 to 39 in good health and CMV-seronegative. This chain's CDR3 is CASSVALRQAEQYF. DNA of the CDR3: TGTGCCAGCAGCGTGGCTTTACGGCAGGCCGAGCAGTACTTC.